The T cell receptor (beta chain) described here comes from a study of cytomegalovirus exposure and HLA in healthy donors. This PCR relied on a set of 60 Vbeta primers and 13 Jbeta primers. Generated by immunoSEQ multiplex PCR, the TCRdb table keeps only in-frame clones and is missing some. This sample contains 200,000 to 250,000 clones. CDR1 is MGHDK, CDR2 SYGVNS, per germline. The CDR3 length is 15 residues. The germline V and J ends were trimmed by 1 base and 4 bases, with 11 bases remaining between them. What was sequenced was PBMCs. V is TRBV25-1 and J is TRBJ1-5; maybe TRBD1 (6 bases). The sequence was collected from a woman aged 25 to 39 in good health and CMV-seropositive. The CDR3 coding sequence is TGTGCCAGCAGTGAATCAACAGGGCTGAATCAGCCCCAGCATTTT. Its protein product is CASSESTGLNQPQHF.